The rows below give T cell receptor beta chains drawn from one sample of a study of blood T cell repertoires in COVID-19. Data came from immunoSEQ multiplex PCR; TCRdb stores just in-frame clones and leaves some out. The sample includes around 480,000 clones, approximately 86% of them seen just once. Sequenced input: PBMCs or T cells enriched from blood (not recorded which). Receptor source: a woman aged 18-29 years who had recovered from COVID-19. CDR3s include the opening cysteine and the closing phenylalanine or tryptophan. Each record gives: clone size, J gene, CDR3 length, D gene, V gene, CDR3 protein, CDR3 DNA. A D gene is named only where the DNA matches it firmly. Expanded clones are given a class, and other clones once, few, many or no size at all.

-	TRBJ2-7	14	-	TRBV5-5	CASSLARVSYEQYF	TGTGCCAGCAGCTTGGCCAGGGTCTCCTACGAGCAGTACTTC
few	TRBJ2-7	16	-	TRBV3-1/TRBV3-2	CASSRPRGSGRNEQYF	TGTGCCAGCAGCCGCCCGCGAGGGAGCGGAAGGAACGAGCAGTACTTC
-	TRBJ2-3	16	TRBD2	TRBV5-1	CASSLSGTSGADTQYF	TGCGCCAGCAGCTTAAGCGGGACTAGCGGTGCAGATACGCAGTATTTT
-	TRBJ2-7	14	TRBD1	TRBV9	CASSVGQGGYEQYF	TGTGCCAGCAGCGTAGGACAGGGGGGCTACGAGCAGTACTTC
-	TRBJ2-5	12	-	TRBV11-3	CASSIGEETQYF	TGTGCCAGCAGCATAGGAGAAGAGACCCAGTACTTC
-	TRBJ2-5	13	-	TRBV5-1	CASSLRREETQYF	TGCGCCAGCAGCTTGAGGAGGGAAGAGACCCAGTACTTC
-	TRBJ2-5	18	-	TRBV28	CASSSAGYLGPYSETQYF	TGTGCCAGCAGTTCCGCCGGGTACCTCGGCCCCTATTCGGAGACCCAGTACTTC
-	TRBJ2-5	13	-	TRBV7-8	CASRHRAQETQYF	TGTGCCAGCAGGCACAGGGCCCAAGAGACCCAGTACTTC
once	TRBJ1-2	17	-	TRBV18	CASSPPRVGYDNYGYTF	TGTGCCAGCTCACCCCCGCGGGTCGGTTATGATAACTATGGCTACACCTTC
-	TRBJ2-3	17	-	TRBV6-4	CASSENALGESTDTQYF	TGTGCCAGCAGTGAGAATGCGTTGGGCGAAAGCACAGATACGCAGTATTTT
-	TRBJ1-4	13	-	TRBV5-4	CASSLSISEKLFF	TGTGCCAGCAGCTTGTCTATAAGTGAAAAACTGTTTTTT
-	TRBJ2-1	15	TRBD2	TRBV10-3	CAISEERGPYNEQFF	TGTGCCATCAGTGAAGAGCGGGGCCCATACAATGAGCAGTTCTTC
-	TRBJ2-1	14	TRBD1	TRBV2	CASRGTGDHNEQFF	TGTGCCAGCAGGGGGACAGGGGATCACAATGAGCAGTTCTTC
-	TRBJ1-2	12	-	TRBV14	CASSLGDYGYTF	TGTGCCAGCAGCCTAGGAGACTATGGCTACACCTTC
few	TRBJ1-6	12	-	TRBV12-3/TRBV12-4	CATAQMNSPLHF	TGTGCCACAGCACAGATGAATTCACCCCTCCACTTT
once	TRBJ2-5	13	-	TRBV9	CASSVGVVETQYF	TGTGCCAGCAGCGTAGGAGTTGTGGAGACCCAGTACTTC
once	TRBJ1-2	14	TRBD1	TRBV6-5	CASTPPGGNYGYTF	TGTGCCAGCACCCCCCCAGGGGGTAACTATGGCTACACCTTC
-	TRBJ2-2	16	-	TRBV5-1	CASSLAGGLFTGELFF	TGCGCCAGCAGCTTGGCCGGGGGGCTTTTTACCGGGGAGCTGTTTTTT
once	TRBJ2-7	14	-	TRBV10-2	CATQKWEATYEQYF	TGCGCCACCCAGAAGTGGGAGGCAACCTACGAGCAGTACTTC
-	TRBJ1-5	16	TRBD1	TRBV28	CASSSGQVPSNQPQHF	TGTGCCAGCAGTTCCGGACAGGTACCTAGCAATCAGCCCCAGCATTTT
-	TRBJ2-2	16	TRBD2	TRBV11-2	CASSSTRLAGAGELFF	TGTGCCAGCAGCTCCACTAGACTAGCGGGGGCCGGGGAGCTGTTTTTT
few	TRBJ1-2	14	TRBD1	TRBV5-1	CASSLGQGSYGYTF	TGCGCCAGCAGCCTCGGACAGGGGAGTTATGGCTACACCTTC
-	TRBJ2-5	14	TRBD1	TRBV2	CASRTGTGEETQYF	TGTGCCAGCAGAACCGGGACAGGGGAGGAGACCCAGTACTTC
once	TRBJ2-7	12	TRBD1	TRBV6-5	CATRGSTYEQYF	TGTGCCACCAGGGGGAGCACCTACGAGCAGTACTTC
-	TRBJ1-6	13	-	TRBV6-1	CASSEEQGSPLHF	TGTGCCAGCAGTGAAGAGCAGGGTTCACCCCTCCACTTT
-	TRBJ2-1	17	TRBD2	TRBV27	CASSLLAGPSSYNEQFF	TGTGCCAGCAGTTTACTAGCGGGGCCTAGCTCCTACAATGAGCAGTTCTTC
-	TRBJ2-4	12	TRBD1	TRBV11-2	CASRKQGDIQYF	TGTGCCAGCAGGAAACAGGGGGACATTCAGTACTTC
-	TRBJ2-7	16	-	TRBV5-6	CASSPRGPTSSYEQYF	TGTGCCAGCAGCCCCCGCGGGCCAACGAGCTCCTACGAGCAGTACTTC
-	TRBJ1-6	13	TRBD1	TRBV30	CAWRGTGSSPLHF	TGTGCCTGGAGGGGGACAGGATCCTCACCCCTCCACTTT
-	TRBJ2-1	15	TRBD2	TRBV7-9	CASSSSGGPYNEQFF	TGTGCCAGCAGCAGTAGCGGGGGGCCTTACAATGAGCAGTTCTTC
once	TRBJ1-1	17	TRBD1	TRBV15	CATSRDVNRGKDTEAFF	TGTGCCACCAGCAGAGATGTGAACAGGGGAAAGGACACTGAAGCTTTCTTT
once	TRBJ2-3	14	-	TRBV19	CASRPAGSTDTQYF	TGTGCCAGTAGACCAGCAGGTAGCACAGATACGCAGTATTTT
-	TRBJ1-3	13	-	TRBV12-3/TRBV12-4	CASSLGIGNTIYF	TGTGCCAGCAGTTTGGGCATCGGAAACACCATATATTTT
-	TRBJ1-2	14	-	TRBV9	CASSALSRGGGYTF	TGTGCCAGCAGCGCGTTATCCCGAGGGGGTGGCTACACCTTC
-	TRBJ1-4	15	TRBD1	TRBV7-9	CASSSDRGRWEKLFF	TGTGCCAGCAGCTCCGACAGGGGTCGATGGGAAAAACTGTTTTTT
-	TRBJ1-4	14	TRBD1	TRBV5-1	CASSLLGQDKSVVF	TGCGCCAGCAGCCTTCTTGGACAGGATAAATCAGTAGTTTTT
-	TRBJ2-2	12	-	TRBV6-5	CASRRGTGELFF	TGTGCCAGCAGAAGGGGCACCGGGGAGCTGTTTTTT
once	TRBJ1-5	15	TRBD1	TRBV28	CASSLIGTDNQPQHF	TGTGCCAGCAGTTTGATCGGGACAGATAATCAGCCCCAGCATTTT
-	TRBJ2-1	15	-	TRBV2	CASSRAGGRKNEQFF	TGTGCCAGCAGTCGGGCCGGGGGGCGTAAGAATGAGCAGTTCTTC
-	TRBJ2-7	14	-	TRBV4-1	CASSQRDSPYEQYF	TGCGCCAGCAGCCAACGCGACAGTCCCTACGAGCAGTACTTC
-	TRBJ1-5	15	-	TRBV30	CAWALGRGGNQPQHF	TGTGCCTGGGCCCTGGGCAGGGGCGGCAATCAGCCCCAGCATTTT
few	TRBJ2-5	14	TRBD1	TRBV6-9	CASSYRDSQETQYF	TGTGCCAGCAGTTATCGGGACAGTCAAGAGACCCAGTACTTC
few	TRBJ1-1	13	-	TRBV30	CALSGGPGTEAFF	TGTGCCTTAAGTGGGGGCCCTGGCACTGAAGCTTTCTTT
-	TRBJ2-3	15	-	TRBV30	CAWRRGGGSTDTQYF	TGTGCCTGGCGACGGGGCGGGGGCTCCACAGATACGCAGTATTTT
-	TRBJ1-4	17	-	TRBV12-5	CASASRAGLGFNEKLFF	TGTGCTAGTGCCTCAAGGGCGGGTTTGGGCTTTAATGAAAAACTGTTTTTT
-	TRBJ1-1	10	-	TRBV6-5	CASGAPEAFF	TGTGCCAGCGGGGCCCCTGAAGCTTTCTTT
once	TRBJ1-1	14	-	TRBV5-1	CASSLYSGETEAFF	TGCGCCAGCAGCTTATATTCAGGGGAGACTGAAGCTTTCTTT
-	TRBJ2-3	17	-	TRBV4-1	CASSQEFNRGATDTQYF	TGCGCCAGCAGCCAAGAGTTTAATCGGGGGGCCACAGATACGCAGTATTTT
-	TRBJ2-3	17	TRBD1	TRBV2	CASRPGQGRRDTDTQYF	TGTGCCAGTCGCCCGGGACAGGGTCGGAGAGACACAGATACGCAGTATTTT
-	TRBJ2-3	20	-	TRBV12-1	CASSSPLKRGGQGKTDTQYF	TGTGCCAGCAGCTCCCCCCTCAAGCGGGGGGGCCAGGGTAAGACAGATACGCAGTATTTT
-	TRBJ1-4	16	-	TRBV2	CASSRGIWEINEKLFF	TGTGCCAGCAGTCGGGGAATCTGGGAGATTAATGAAAAACTGTTTTTT
-	TRBJ2-3	17	TRBD2	TRBV10-1	CASHPGGAGASTDTQYF	TGCGCCAGCCACCCCGGGGGAGCGGGGGCAAGCACAGATACGCAGTATTTT
-	TRBJ1-2	18	-	TRBV7-9	CASSRYSGPGQQNYGYTF	TGTGCCAGCAGCCGTTATTCGGGTCCGGGACAACAAAACTATGGCTACACCTTC
-	TRBJ1-1	14	-	TRBV7-3	CASSFKGQDTEAFF	TGTGCCAGCAGCTTCAAGGGGCAGGACACTGAAGCTTTCTTT
-	TRBJ2-3	13	-	TRBV30	CACSTGDTDTQYF	TGTGCCTGCTCGACAGGCGACACAGATACGCAGTATTTT